These 25 T cell receptor beta chains came from one sample sequenced in a study of molecular identifiers for immune sequencing clone quantification. TCRdb re-called the PCR reads through MiXCR, storing one row per CDR3 protein. Of over 600,000 distinct CDR3 sequences in the sample, 15% to 20% are singletons; the top ten hold around 0.86%. Source material: naive CD8+ T cells from blood, with Jurkat cell RNA spiked in. Subset noted: FACS-sorted CD8+CD4-CCR7+CD45RA+ naive T cells. The receptors derive from a human donor in good health. Some libraries in this study had Jurkat cell RNA spiked in.

This clonotype was observed at least ten times. V gene TRBV11-2 combines with J gene TRBJ2-1; tentatively, D is TRBD1 or TRBD2 (6 bases each). Per the germline V gene, CDR1 is SGHAT and CDR2 is FQNNGV. V dropped 5 bases and J dropped 1 base, with 12 bases sitting between them. The CDR3 loop spans 15 amino acids. The CDR3 loop is CASSPEGGSYNEQFF. The DNA of the CDR3 is TGTGCCAGCAGCCCCGAGGGGGGATCCTACAATGAGCAGTTCTTC.

Regarding this clonotype: A much larger clone lies a single base off, so this may be a read error. The chain links TRBV30 to TRBJ2-1; D gene ambiguous. The CDR3 spans 15 residues. Germline V CDR1 and CDR2: GTSNPN, SVGIG (reference sequence). Written as DNA, the CDR3 is TGTGCCTGGAGTGACCTGCGACACTCCAACAATGAGCAGTTCTTC. Translating it yields CAWSDLRHSNNEQFF.

The table lists this clonotype with a few counts. The gene calls are TRBV5-5 and TRBJ2-7; 7 nucleotides line up with TRBD1. Germline V gene lookup returns CDR1 SGHKS and CDR2 YYEKEE (reference sequence). V lost 6 bases and J lost 7; bases outside the gene matches: 13. The CDR3 runs to 14 residues. The DNA of the CDR3 is TGTGCCAGCACCTTCATGGCAGGGGGTGGGGAGCAGTACTTC. Its translation: CASTFMAGGGEQYF.

This clonotype was seen only a few times. The chain employs TRBV27 and TRBJ1-1, with 7 nucleotides matching TRBD1. V lost 2 bases to trimming and J lost 5 bases; unmatched junction nucleotides: 5. CDR1 is MNHEY and CDR2 is SMNVEV in the germline V gene (reference sequence). This CDR3 comprises 14 residues. The CDR3 reads CASSLKQGWTEAFF. The CDR3 region has the DNA TGTGCCAGCAGTTTAAAACAGGGGTGGACTGAAGCTTTCTTT.

This clonotype was recorded at least ten times. The chain employs TRBV7-9 and TRBJ2-5, with 7 bases matching TRBD2. V trimming: 9 bases; J trimming: 5 bases; junction bases outside the gene matches: 15. Per the germline V gene, CDR1 is SEHNR and CDR2 is FQNEAQ (reference sequence). The length of the CDR3 is 15 residues. The CDR3, as DNA: TGTGCCAGTCAAGCGGGAATCGCAGTGAGGGAGACCCAGTACTTC. It encodes CASQAGIAVRETQYF.

Concerning this clonotype itself: A much bigger clone sits one base away, suggesting this may be a read error. V usage is TRBV30 and J usage is TRBJ2-2; the D gene is possibly TRBD1 (5 bases). V gave up 5 bases and J gave up 6 bases, with 13 bases separating them. Germline CDR1 GTSNPN, CDR2 SVGIG (reference sequence). The CDR3 extends over 13 amino acids. CDR3 protein: CAWDSGYAGELFF. The CDR3 bases are TGTGCCTGGGACTCAGGGTATGCCGGGGAGCTGTTTTTT.

The table lists this clonotype with many counts. The J gene is TRBJ2-7, the V gene TRBV6-6; perhaps TRBD2 as D (6 bases). The ends were cut back, 2 bases at V and 2 bases at J, with 13 bases in the middle. Germline CDR1 MNHNY, CDR2 SVGAGI (reference sequence). The CDR3 totals 15 residues. CDR3: CASSYDGGNAYEQYF. The CDR3 DNA reads TGTGCCAGCAGTTACGATGGCGGGAACGCCTACGAGCAGTACTTC.

This clonotype was detected ten times or more. The chain joins TRBV10-3 to TRBJ2-3; D remains ambiguous. Trimming took 0 bases from V and 0 from J, leaving 4 bases between them. Germline V gene data show CDR1 as ENHRY and CDR2 as SYGVKD. The CDR3 is 14 amino acids. CDR3 sequence: CAISESGSTDTQYF. The CDR3 DNA is TGTGCCATCAGTGAGTCGGGGAGCACAGATACGCAGTATTTT.

This clonotype was counted at least ten times. The chain uses TRBV5-1 and TRBJ2-7, with TRBD1 matching 10 bases. Germline V lookup: CDR1 SGHRS, CDR2 YFSETQ. The CDR3 runs 15 residues. V shed 4 bases, J shed 2 bases, and the junction held 6 bases outside the gene matches. DNA of the CDR3: TGCGCCAGCAGCCGCTGGACAGGGGGTACCTACGAGCAGTACTTC. Protein: CASSRWTGGTYEQYF.

This clonotype was detected ten times or more. The chain joins TRBV6-5 to TRBJ2-7, with 9 bases fitting TRBD2. This CDR3 is built from 14 residues. The V gene's germline CDR1 is MNHEY and CDR2 SVGAGI. V lost 6 bases, J lost 4 bases, and 7 bases stayed unmatched. The CDR3 DNA sequence: TGTGCCAGCAGGCGTATAGCGGGAGAATACGAGCAGTACTTC. Its translation is CASRRIAGEYEQYF.

At least ten counts were recorded for this clonotype. V usage is TRBV4-3 and J usage is TRBJ2-2, with D possibly being TRBD2 (6 bases). V was cut by 4 bases and J by 6 bases, with 15 bases left in between. Germline lookup yields CDR1 LGHNA and CDR2 YSLEER. The CDR3 extends over 15 amino acids. The CDR3 here is CASSRAGFGAGELFF. For the CDR3, the DNA is TGCGCCAGCAGCCGGGCGGGGTTTGGGGCCGGGGAGCTGTTTTTT.

In this sample, this clonotype turned up many times. The genes are TRBV5-1 and TRBJ2-2; weak D call: TRBD1 (6 bases). Trimming cost V 3 bases and J 9 bases, with 12 bases left between them. CDR3 length: 13 residues. Germline values: CDR1 SGHRS, CDR2 YFSETQ. CDR3 residues: CASSYTGPWELFF. The CDR3 nucleotides are TGCGCCAGCAGCTACACAGGGCCGTGGGAGCTGTTTTTT.

The V and J genes are TRBV6-5 and TRBJ1-2; D is perhaps TRBD1 (5 bases). Germline lookup yields CDR1 MNHEY and CDR2 SVGAGI. The CDR3 sequence is 11 residues long. V lost 4 bases, J lost 7 bases, and 7 bases lay in between. CDR3 DNA: TGTGCCAGCAGTTCAGGGATTGGCTACACCTTC. It encodes CASSSGIGYTF.

This clonotype was seen a few times. This chain connects TRBV7-9 to TRBJ2-1; TRBD2 matches 10 bases. The ends lost 1 base at V and 7 bases at J; junction bases unmatched: 7. This CDR3 contains 16 residues. CDR1 and CDR2 (germline): SEHNR, FQNEAQ (reference sequence). In DNA, the CDR3 is TGTGCCAGCAGCTTAGTACCAGCGGGAGGGACGAATGAGCAGTTCTTC. It specifies CASSLVPAGGTNEQFF. Complete variable domain (other parts from reference TRBV7-9 and TRBJ2-1): DTGVSQNPRHKITKRGQNVTFRCDPISEHNRLYWYRQTLGQGPEFLTYFQNEAQLEKSRLLSDRFSAERPKGSFSTLEIQRTEQGDSAMYLCASSLVPAGGTNEQFFGPGTRLTVL.

This clonotype was found many times. The chain carries TRBV5-1 and TRBJ1-1, with 7 positions matching TRBD1. Looked up from germline, CDR1 is SGHRS and CDR2 is YFSETQ. Losses at the gene ends were 5 bases for V and 3 bases for J; bases not matched to a gene: 7. The CDR3 consists of 14 residues. CDR3 DNA: TGCGCCAGCAGTTACGACAGGGCTTACACTGAAGCTTTCTTT. This codes for CASSYDRAYTEAFF.

In nucleotides, the CDR3 is TGCGCCAGCAGCCAAGCTGCTGGCTCCCACTACGAGCAGTACTTC. This encodes CASSQAAGSHYEQYF. The chain recombines TRBV4-3 with TRBJ2-7; D gene uncertain. Trimming left V 1 base short and J 3 bases short, with 13 bases between. This CDR3 spans 15 amino acids. In germline, CDR1 is LGHNA, CDR2 YSLEER.

A note on this clonotype: Sequence at one end of the junction differs from germline and may be a read error. This chain links TRBV2 with TRBJ1-5; D is undetermined. The CDR3 runs to 14 residues. Germline V lookup: CDR1 SNHLY, CDR2 FYNNEI. The CDR3 loop is CASSTDFSNQPQHF. The CDR3, as DNA: TGTGCCAGCAGCACAGACTTTAGCAATCAGCCCCAGCACTTT.

This clonotype has ten or more counts. This chain links TRBV27 with TRBJ2-7, with 10 positions matching TRBD1. Germline CDR1 and CDR2: MNHEY and SMNVEV (reference sequence). The CDR3 runs to 17 residues. Unmatched junction bases numbered 17, after V lost 5 bases and J lost 7 bases. In DNA, the CDR3 is TGTGCCAGCAGTCTCATACCCACGTCCGGGACAGGGGATGAGCAGTACTTC. It specifies CASSLIPTSGTGDEQYF.

This clonotype appeared many times. V gene TRBV6-5 combines with J gene TRBJ2-3, with D possibly called TRBD1 or TRBD2 (5 bases each). The CDR3 length is 15 residues. Per germline, CDR1 MNHEY and CDR2 SVGAGI. Trimming cost V 1 base and J 4 bases, with 12 bases left between them. CDR3 in DNA: TGTGCCAGCAGTTACTTCGCAGGGAGCCCAGATACGCAGTATTTT. Translation gives CASSYFAGSPDTQYF.

This clonotype has only a few counts. The CDR3 protein is CASSYSDRVNEKLFF. CDR3 coding DNA: TGTGCCAGCAGTTACTCAGACAGGGTTAATGAAAAACTGTTTTTT. The rearrangement uses TRBV6-5 and TRBJ1-4, with TRBD1 identical over 7 bases. This CDR3 spans 15 amino acids. J gave up 4 bases and V 0 bases, and 2 bases lay outside the gene matches. Germline V gene lookup returns CDR1 MNHEY and CDR2 SVGAGI.

This clonotype has ten or more counts. The chain links TRBV20-1 to TRBJ1-5; 7 positions match TRBD1. The CDR3 runs to 15 residues. V was clipped by 3 bases and J by 0 bases; unmatched bases: 5. Germline lookup yields CDR1 DFQATT and CDR2 SNEGSKA (reference sequence). Written as DNA, the CDR3 is TGCAGTGCTAGTATTACAGGGGATAGCAATCAGCCCCAGCATTTT. This sequence encodes CSASITGDSNQPQHF.

The table lists this clonotype with many counts. The chain has TRBV10-3 and TRBJ2-7, with D maybe TRBD2 (6 bases). V was cut by 3 bases and J by 6 bases, with 9 bases left in between. Germline assignment: CDR1 ENHRY and CDR2 SYGVKD. There are 12 residues in the CDR3. CDR3 in DNA: TGTGCCATCAGTGATCCCGGGGGCGAGCAGTACTTC. Translated, it gives CAISDPGGEQYF.

This clonotype was seen a few times. This chain uses TRBV5-6 with TRBJ1-3; D gene uncertain. Germline loops: CDR1 SGHDT, CDR2 YYEEEE. The CDR3 is made up of 13 amino acids. V lost 2 bases, J lost 2 bases, and 5 bases lay in between. The CDR3 DNA follows: TGTGCCAGCAGCTTCGCTACTGGAAACACCATATATTTT. It encodes CASSFATGNTIYF. The full variable domain, with the rest looked up from reference TRBV5-6 and TRBJ1-3, is DAGVTQSPTHLIKTRGQQVTLRCSPKSGHDTVSWYQQALGQGPQFIFQYYEEEERQRGNFPDRFSGHQFPNYSSELNVNALLLGDSALYLCASSFATGNTIYFGEGSWLTVV.

This clonotype was counted ten times or more. The V gene is TRBV6-1, the J gene TRBJ1-5, with TRBD1 as a possible D gene (6 bases). With 3 bases removed from V and 2 bases from J, the gap between germline ends came to 14 bases. The CDR3 has 16 residues. Germline CDR1 and CDR2: MNHNS and SASEGT. The DNA of the CDR3 is TGTGCCAGCAGTGAGGGTTCAGGGGTTGGCAATCAGCCCCAGCATTTT. This sequence encodes CASSEGSGVGNQPQHF.

This clonotype was found a few times. This chain links TRBV13 with TRBJ2-1, with D unclear. Trimming removed 5 bases from V and 7 bases from J, with 18 bases in between. Germline V gene data show CDR1 as PRHDT and CDR2 as FYEKMQ (reference sequence). The CDR3 has 15 residues. The CDR3 DNA reads TGTGCCAGCAGCCGTGCGGCAGACCTGGGGAATGAGCAGTTCTTC. Residues: CASSRAADLGNEQFF.